This record covers a single T cell receptor (beta chain). Its antigen is not known. The CDR3 is 12 residues long. CDR1 is KGHSH, CDR2 LQKENI, per germline. V lost 3 bases and J 6 bases, leaving 7 bases between the germline ends. Sorting that relied on CD45RO/CCR7/CD25/CD127/CD95/CD27 yielded CD4+ naive, central memory, regulatory and stem cell-like memory cells. The purity of all sorted populations exceeded 98%. This specimen comes from a study of beta chain features in type 1 diabetes. Background on the study: Examination spanned around 110 million sorted cells from all samples.

The study, taken as a whole, reports: Across patients, naive, central memory and Treg TCRB repertoires exhibited apparently greater similarity than was observed across healthy donors. Shortening that was moderate but significant affected the TCRB CDR3s of Type 1 diabetes patients in all four CD4+ subsets.

Expressed TCRB transcripts got sequenced, as all isolated RNA was reverse transcribed. Profiling relied on immunoSEQ multiplex PCR, and the TCRdb table lists in-frame clones only, not all of them. The data contain over 150,000 clones, under 13% of them singletons. This receptor was identified in a young man with type 1 diabetes. The sequenced material came from central memory CD4+ T cells from blood. The chain carries TRBV18 and TRBJ2-3; D is unclear. CDR3 bases: TGTGCCAGCTCACCTACTTCTGATACGCAGTATTTT. Encoded protein: CASSPTSDTQYF.